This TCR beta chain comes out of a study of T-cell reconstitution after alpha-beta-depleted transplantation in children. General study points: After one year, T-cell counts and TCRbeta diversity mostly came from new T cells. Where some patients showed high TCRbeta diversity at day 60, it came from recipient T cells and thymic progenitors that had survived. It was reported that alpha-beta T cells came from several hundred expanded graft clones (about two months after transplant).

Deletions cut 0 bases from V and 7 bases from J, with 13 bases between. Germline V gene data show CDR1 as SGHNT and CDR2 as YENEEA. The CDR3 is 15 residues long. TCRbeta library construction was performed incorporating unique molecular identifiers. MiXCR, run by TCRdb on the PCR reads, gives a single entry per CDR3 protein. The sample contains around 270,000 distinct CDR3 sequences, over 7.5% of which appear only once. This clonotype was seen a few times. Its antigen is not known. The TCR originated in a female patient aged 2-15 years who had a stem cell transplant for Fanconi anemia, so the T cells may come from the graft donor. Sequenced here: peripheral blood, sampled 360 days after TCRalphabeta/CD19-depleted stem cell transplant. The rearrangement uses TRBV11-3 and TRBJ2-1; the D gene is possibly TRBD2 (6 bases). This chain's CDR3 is CASSLDGSFWNEQFF. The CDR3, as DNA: TGTGCCAGCAGCTTAGACGGGAGTTTTTGGAATGAGCAGTTCTTC. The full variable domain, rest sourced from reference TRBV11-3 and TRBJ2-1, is EAGVVQSPRYKIIEKKQPVAFWCNPISGHNTLYWYLQNLGQGPELLIRYENEEAVDDSQLPKDRFSAERLKGVDSTLKIQPAELGDSAVYLCASSLDGSFWNEQFFGPGTRLTVL.